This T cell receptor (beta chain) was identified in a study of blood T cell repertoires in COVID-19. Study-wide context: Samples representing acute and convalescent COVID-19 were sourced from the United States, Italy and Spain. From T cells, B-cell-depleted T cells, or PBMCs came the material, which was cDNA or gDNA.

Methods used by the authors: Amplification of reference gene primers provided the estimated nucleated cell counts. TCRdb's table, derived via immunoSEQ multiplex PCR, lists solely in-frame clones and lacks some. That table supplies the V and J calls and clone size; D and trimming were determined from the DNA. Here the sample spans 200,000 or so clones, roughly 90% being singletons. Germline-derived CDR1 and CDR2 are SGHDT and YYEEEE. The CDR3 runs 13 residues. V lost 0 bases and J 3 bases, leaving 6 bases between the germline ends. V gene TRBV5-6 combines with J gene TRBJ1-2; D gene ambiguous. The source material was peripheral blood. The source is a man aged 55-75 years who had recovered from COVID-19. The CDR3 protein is CASSLDSDYGYTF. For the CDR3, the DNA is TGTGCCAGCAGCTTGGATAGCGACTATGGCTACACCTTC.